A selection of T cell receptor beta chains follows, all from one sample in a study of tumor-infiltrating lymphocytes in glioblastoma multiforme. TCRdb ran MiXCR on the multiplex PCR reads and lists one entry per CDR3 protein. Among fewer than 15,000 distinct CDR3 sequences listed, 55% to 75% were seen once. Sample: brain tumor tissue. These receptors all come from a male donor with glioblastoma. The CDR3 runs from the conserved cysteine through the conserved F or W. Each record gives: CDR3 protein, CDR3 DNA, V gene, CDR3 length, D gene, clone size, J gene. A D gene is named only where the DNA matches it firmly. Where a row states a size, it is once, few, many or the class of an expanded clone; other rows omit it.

CSARDPGQTTYTF	TGCAGTGCTAGAGATCCGGGTCAAACGACCTACACCTTC	TRBV20-1	13	NA	NA	TRBJ1-2
CASSLDGSTEAPF	TGTGCCAGCAGCTTAGATGGGTCCACTGAAGCTCCCTTT	TRBV11-3	13	NA	NA	TRBJ1-1
CSARGLGLVEETRYF	TGCAGTGCTAGAGGTTTGGGACTAGTGGAAGAGACCCGGTACTTC	TRBV20-1	15	TRBD2	NA	TRBJ2-5
CASSWVADTQYF	TGTGCCAGCAGCTGGGTGGCAGATACGCAGTATTTT	TRBV11-2	12	NA	NA	TRBJ2-3
CASSLSWQNAEAFF	TGTGCCAGCAGTTTATCGTGGCAAAACGCTGAAGCCTTCTTT	TRBV12-3/TRBV12-4	14	NA	few	TRBJ1-1
CSVVRGQGSYGQYF	TGCAGCGTAGTACGCGGACAGGGCTCCTACGGGCAGTACTTC	TRBV29-1	14	TRBD1	NA	TRBJ2-7
CASSYNTGANQPQHF	TGTGCCAGCAGTTATAATACAGGGGCAAATCAGCCCCAGCATTTT	TRBV12-3/TRBV12-4	15	TRBD1	NA	TRBJ1-5
CASSLYPHGYTEAFF	TGTGCCAGCAGCTTATACCCACATGGTTACACTGAAGCTTTCTTT	TRBV11-2	15	NA	NA	TRBJ1-1
CASRAGTGLSYNEQFF	TGTGCCAGCAGGGCCGGGACAGGGCTATCCTACAATGAGCAGTTCTTC	TRBV6-5	16	TRBD1	NA	TRBJ2-1
CASSSLVDSSLLF	TGTGCCAGCAGCTCACTGGTGGACAGTAGCCTGCTCTTT	TRBV11-2	13	NA	NA	TRBJ1-5
CTSSKDHNIPYEQYF	TGCACCAGCAGCAAAGACCACAACATCCCCTACGAGCAGTACTTC	TRBV4-1	15	NA	once	TRBJ2-7
CAWSVQGLVNQPQHF	TGTGCCTGGAGTGTACAGGGGCTAGTAAATCAGCCCCAGCATTTT	TRBV30	15	TRBD1	medium-sized	TRBJ1-5
CSARDKFWGKDTQYF	TGCAGTGCTAGAGATAAGTTTTGGGGAAAAGATACGCAGTATTTT	TRBV20-1	15	NA	NA	TRBJ2-3
CSARTDYTEAFF	TGCAGCGCACGGACAGACTACACTGAAGCTTTCTTT	TRBV29-1	12	NA	NA	TRBJ1-1
CASGLPSGLTDTQYF	TGTGCCAGCGGTTTACCTAGCGGGTTAACAGATACGCAGTATTTT	TRBV28	15	TRBD2	NA	TRBJ2-3
CASSYVGTAGELFF	TGTGCCAGCAGTTACGTCGGGACGGCCGGGGAGCTGTTTTTT	TRBV6-5	14	NA	NA	TRBJ2-2
CASLEPGWDEQFF	TGTGCCAGCTTAGAACCAGGGTGGGATGAGCAGTTCTTC	TRBV11-2	13	NA	NA	TRBJ2-1
CASRKKGGPFNEQYF	TGTGCAAGTCGAAAAAAGGGAGGGCCATTTAACGAGCAGTACTTC	TRBV12-2	15	NA	NA	TRBJ2-7
CVSTLGGGEQFF	TGTGTCAGCACCCTGGGAGGGGGAGAGCAGTTCTTC	TRBV12-3/TRBV12-4	12	NA	NA	TRBJ2-1
CASSYIRPVPYAKNIQYF	TGTGCCAGCAGTTACATAAGACCTGTTCCGTACGCCAAAAACATTCAGTACTTC	TRBV27	18	NA	many	TRBJ2-4
CNVEVRLDGEQFF	TGCAACGTTGAAGTACGACTGGATGGTGAGCAGTTCTTC	TRBV29-1	13	NA	few	TRBJ2-1
CASSPGRELGTEAFF	TGTGCCAGCAGTCCGGGACGGGAGTTGGGCACTGAAGCTTTCTTT	TRBV6-1	15	NA	NA	TRBJ1-1
CSARWRGPVNLPLHF	TGCAGTGCTAGATGGCGGGGTCCCGTGAATTTGCCCCTCCACTTT	TRBV20-1	15	NA	NA	TRBJ1-6
CASSLISGTGSDTQYF	TGTGCCAGCAGCTTAATCTCCGGGACAGGGTCAGATACGCAGTATTTT	TRBV11-2	16	TRBD1	NA	TRBJ2-3
CASSSGTASVYGYTF	TGTGCCAGCAGCTCAGGGACCGCCTCAGTTTATGGCTACACCTTC	TRBV7-9	15	NA	few	TRBJ1-2
CASSTTGTTLEQYF	TGCGCCAGCAGCACCACCGGGACAACGCTCGAGCAGTACTTC	TRBV5-1	14	NA	NA	TRBJ2-7
CASSPSSRQAGYF	TGTGCCAGCAGCCCCTCCTCAAGACAGGCTGGGTACTTC	TRBV5-5	13	NA	NA	TRBJ2-5
CASGRVAGGPYEQFF	TGTGCCAGCGGCCGGGTAGCGGGAGGGCCATATGAGCAGTTCTTC	TRBV6-1	15	TRBD2	once	TRBJ2-1
CASSLVRLDRYNEQFF	TGTGCCAGCAGCTTAGTACGCCTAGACAGATACAATGAGCAGTTCTTC	TRBV11-2	16	NA	NA	TRBJ2-1
CGARDDDHEQFF	TGCGGTGCTAGAGACGATGATCACGAGCAGTTCTTC	TRBV20-1	12	NA	NA	TRBJ2-1
CASSPDGPNYGYTF	TGTGCCAGCAGTCCCGACGGGCCTAACTATGGCTACACCTTC	TRBV12-3/TRBV12-4	14	NA	few	TRBJ1-2
CAISDILAGGRSYYEQFF	TGTGCCATCAGTGATATCCTAGCGGGAGGTAGGTCCTACTATGAGCAATTCTTT	TRBV10-3	18	TRBD2	NA	TRBJ2-1
CSPRVYGEQFF	TGCAGCCCCCGGGTTTATGGTGAGCAGTTCTTC	TRBV29-1	11	NA	NA	TRBJ2-1
CASSLDFSGGNNEQFF	TGTGCCAGCAGCTTAGATTTTAGCGGGGGAAACAATGAGCAGTTCTTC	TRBV11-1	16	TRBD2	NA	TRBJ2-1
CSASLAGVYEQHF	TGCAGTGCTAGTCTGGCAGGTGTGTATGAGCAGCACTTC	TRBV20-1	13	NA	NA	TRBJ2-7
CASSQAGHLAKSIQCF	TGTGCCAGCAGCCAAGCGGGACATTTAGCCAAAAGCATTCAGTGCTTC	TRBV14	16	NA	few	TRBJ2-4
CSVRPRETQYF	TGCAGCGTGAGGCCCCGAGAGACCCAGTACTTC	TRBV29-1	11	NA	NA	TRBJ2-5
CSATRTSGADTQYF	TGCAGTGCAACAAGGACTAGCGGGGCAGATACGCAGTATTTT	TRBV20-1	14	TRBD2	NA	TRBJ2-3
CASTWEVANEQFF	TGTGCCAGCACCTGGGAAGTAGCGAATGAGCAGTTCTTC	TRBV11-1	13	NA	few	TRBJ2-1
CASTYGIGRGEETQYF	TGTGCCAGCACCTACGGTATTGGCAGGGGAGAAGAGACCCAGTACTTC	TRBV6-6	16	NA	few	TRBJ2-5
CAWSGGFTYEQYF	TGTGCCTGGTCTGGGGGGTTCACCTACGAGCAGTACTTC	TRBV30	13	NA	NA	TRBJ2-7
CSVTRDRESPLRF	TGCAGCGTTACCAGGGACAGAGAGTCACCCCTCCGCTTT	TRBV29-1	13	TRBD1	NA	TRBJ1-6
CASSSGQLDTETSF	TGTGCCAGCAGCTCGGGACAGTTGGACACTGAAACTTCCTTT	TRBV11-3	14	TRBD1	NA	TRBJ1-1
CASSLRGTTDTQYF	TGTGCCAGCAGCTTAAGGGGGACCACAGATACGCAGTATTTT	TRBV13	14	NA	NA	TRBJ2-3
CANSFEGETQYF	TGTGCCAACAGCTTTGAGGGCGAGACCCAGTACTTC	TRBV5-5	12	NA	NA	TRBJ2-5
CGAPRLADNEQFF	TGCGGCGCTCCTAGACTAGCGGACAATGAGCAGTTCTTC	TRBV29-1	13	TRBD2	NA	TRBJ2-1
CASSLDRVKQPQHF	TGTGCCAGCAGCTTAGACAGGGTCAAGCAGCCCCAGCATTTT	TRBV11-2	14	NA	NA	TRBJ1-5
CASSSTRNTGELFF	TGTGCCAGCAGCTCCACTAGAAACACCGGGGAGCTGTTTTTT	TRBV5-6	14	NA	NA	TRBJ2-2
CASSIRDRSTDTQYF	TGTGCCAGCAGCATCCGGGACAGGAGCACAGATACGCAGTATTTT	TRBV6-5	15	TRBD1	NA	TRBJ2-3
CASSAETSGSYEQYF	TGTGCCAGCAGTGCTGAGACTAGCGGGAGTTACGAGCAGTACTTC	TRBV6-1	15	TRBD2	few	TRBJ2-7
CSDRDDRRSSGSNEQYF	TGCAGTGATAGAGACGATCGTCGGTCTAGCGGGAGTAACGAGCAGTACTTC	TRBV20-1	17	TRBD2	NA	TRBJ2-7
CASSRVRQGYTGELFF	TGTGCCAGCAGCCGCGTGCGACAGGGTTACACCGGGGAGCTGTTTTTT	TRBV5-5	16	TRBD1	NA	TRBJ2-2
CASSGPGRLSTDTQYF	TGTGCCAGCAGCGGGCCGGGACGACTCAGCACAGATACGCAGTATTTT	TRBV7-9	16	NA	NA	TRBJ2-3
CASSFRSYNEQFF	TGTGCCAGCAGTTTCAGGAGCTACAATGAGCAGTTCTTC	TRBV6-2/TRBV6-3	13	NA	few	TRBJ2-1
CSAKTSDDGTDTQYF	TGCAGTGCTAAGACTAGCGATGATGGCACAGATACGCAGTATTTT	TRBV20-1	15	TRBD2	NA	TRBJ2-3
CASINIAGADNEQFF	TGTGCCAGCATCAATATAGCGGGAGCCGACAATGAGCAGTTCTTC	TRBV12-3/TRBV12-4	15	TRBD2	NA	TRBJ2-1
CASSYERVHEQFF	TGTGCCAGCAGTTACGAGAGGGTCCATGAGCAGTTCTTC	TRBV6-2/TRBV6-3	13	NA	large	TRBJ2-1
CASSVDASPISGSPLHF	TGTGCCAGCAGTGTAGATGCCTCCCCTATATCCGGTTCACCCCTCCACTTT	TRBV9	17	NA	NA	TRBJ1-6
CASVGQSYAVELFF	TGTGCCAGCGTTGGGCAGTCCTACGCCGTGGAGCTGTTCTTT	TRBV11-2	14	NA	once	TRBJ2-2